A single TCR beta chain is shown here with its context. Its antigen is undetermined. The data belong to a study of T cell responses to AZD1222 COVID-19 vaccine. Points from the study as a whole: Among spike-specific TCRs, nearly half reportedly target unmutated variant regions. Repertoire sampling was restricted to post-peak T cell response timepoints.

The CDR3 extends over 12 amino acids. The V end was cut by 4 bases, the J end by 2 bases, with 7 bases between. Germline values: CDR1 GTSNPN, CDR2 SVGIG (reference sequence). TCRdb keeps only in-frame clones here, not all; method: immunoSEQ multiplex PCR. Of 90,000 or so clones detected, approximately 83% appear once; the ten largest clones hold under 9%. This chain joins TRBV30 and TRBJ2-3; D gene unclear. The receptor was derived from an adult in good health. Sequenced material: peripheral blood, taken on day 0 of AZD1222 vaccination. This chain's CDR3 is CAWTATTDTQYF. CDR3 nucleotides: TGTGCCTGGACAGCGACCACAGATACGCAGTATTTT.